The sequence of this TCR beta chain was determined in a study of early T cells in non-severe SARS-CoV-2 infection. Study summary: Sequenced bulk RNA came from whole blood that was unsorted, and chains were unpaired. Whole-study results and caveats: VDJdb matching, biased toward anti-spike CD8 responses, missed private and CD4 specificities.

Trimming shortened V by 0 bases and J by 4 bases, and 4 bases separated the two germline ends. The CDR3 runs 13 residues. Germline V gives CDR1 LGHDT, CDR2 YNNKEL (reference sequence). Individual cDNA molecules each received unique molecular identifiers attached to them. TCRdb reprocessed the 5' RACE reads via MiXCR and lists one record per CDR3 protein. The table lists nearly 70,000 distinct CDR3 sequences, approximately 4.6% of them singletons, with roughly 3.6% in the top ten. In this sample, this clonotype turned up a few times. Its specificity is not known. This sequence joins TRBV3-1 and TRBJ2-1, with D unclear. The sequences come from whole blood, collected at baseline. This sequence was found in an adult who was a healthcare worker with PCR-confirmed SARS-CoV-2 infection or an uninfected control (not recorded which). The donor label of this sample is uncertain. CDR3 DNA: TGTGCCAGCAGCCAAGACCTTTACAATGAGCAGTTCTTC. Amino acid sequence: CASSQDLYNEQFF.